A selection of T cell receptor beta chains follows, all from one sample in a study of blood T cells in healthy people across ages. TCRdb redid the calling of the 5' RACE reads with MiXCR, one entry per CDR3 protein. The table includes about 780,000 distinct CDR3 sequences, under 30% detected once. In addition, the sample was reused for a study of T cells of mothers and their children.

Sequenced input: blood. All receptors derive from a boy younger than 18 in good health. CDR3s include the opening cysteine and the closing phenylalanine or tryptophan. The D gene is left open where the match is weak. Only some rows state a clone size, as once, few, many or a class for expanded clones.

- | TRBJ2-7 | - | TRBV28 | TGTGCCAGCAGTTCCCCCCGGACATTGCGCTCCTACGAGCAGTACTTC | CASSSPRTLRSYEQYF
- | TRBJ1-1 | - | TRBV28 | TGTGCCAGCAGCGCATCCGCCGGGGCAGACAGTAACACTGAAGCTTTCTTT | CASSASAGADSNTEAFF
- | TRBJ1-4 | TRBD1 | TRBV29-1 | TGCAGCGTTGCGGACAGGGTGAATGAAAAACTGTTTTTT | CSVADRVNEKLFF
- | TRBJ2-3 | - | TRBV29-1 | TGCAGCGTTGAAAGAGGGGTGGACACAGTCCTATATTTT | CSVERGVDTVLYF
few | TRBJ1-1 | - | TRBV29-1 | TGCAGCGCCCGAGGGGGGGGTAAGGCTGAAGCTTTCTTT | CSARGGGKAEAFF
- | TRBJ2-1 | - | TRBV20-1 | TGCAGTGCCCATCGCCGGGAAGGCGCCTACAATGAGCAGTTCTTC | CSAHRREGAYNEQFF
few | TRBJ1-1 | - | TRBV7-9 | TGTGCCAGCAGCAGGAGGGCGACTGAAGCTTTCTTT | CASSRRATEAFF
- | TRBJ2-1 | - | TRBV11-2 | TGTGCCAGCATGGACAATGAGCAGTTCTTC | CASMDNEQFF
- | TRBJ2-5 | - | TRBV23-1 | TGCGCCAGCAGTCAATACAAGGGGCAAGAGACCCAGTACTTC | CASSQYKGQETQYF
- | TRBJ2-1 | - | TRBV27 | TGTGCCAGCGGACCTGCGGGGGCATACAATGAGCAGTTCTTC | CASGPAGAYNEQFF
few | TRBJ1-1 | - | TRBV7-6 | TGTGCCAGCAGCTTAGTGGGGGCAGGGACCATGAACACTGAAGCTTTCTTT | CASSLVGAGTMNTEAFF
- | TRBJ2-2 | TRBD2 | TRBV27 | TGTGCCAGCAGTTGGCTGGAAGCGGGAGGGCCTAACACCGGGGAGCTGTTTTTT | CASSWLEAGGPNTGELFF
few | TRBJ1-6 | - | TRBV5-5 | TGTGCCAGCAGCCCCGCGGAAGGTTCACCCCTCCACTTT | CASSPAEGSPLHF
- | TRBJ2-1 | - | TRBV2 | TGTGCCAGCACGGGGGCGGGTGACTCCTACAATGAGCAGTTCTTC | CASTGAGDSYNEQFF
- | TRBJ2-1 | TRBD1 | TRBV2 | TGTGCCAGCAGTGAGATGCTCCCGGGACAGGGGGCTTATGAGCAGTTCTTC | CASSEMLPGQGAYEQFF
few | TRBJ1-1 | - | TRBV9 | TGTGCCAGCAGCGTAGCTGGGGGTTCAACTGAAGCTTTCTTT | CASSVAGGSTEAFF
- | TRBJ2-2 | TRBD1 | TRBV2 | TGTGCCAGGGCCGGCGGACAGGGATACACATTGAACACCGGGGAGCTGTTTTTT | CARAGGQGYTLNTGELFF
- | TRBJ2-3 | - | TRBV12-3/TRBV12-4 | TGTGCCAGCAGTTTAGTTCTGGACTCCCTCTATTTT | CASSLVLDSLYF
- | TRBJ2-7 | - | TRBV6-5 | TGTGCCAGCAGTTACTCGAAAGGGGGTCGGTACGAGCAGTACTTC | CASSYSKGGRYEQYF
- | TRBJ2-7 | TRBD1 | TRBV4-2 | TGTGCCAGCAGCCAAGAAGACAGGGGGCGGTACGAGCAGTACTTC | CASSQEDRGRYEQYF
- | TRBJ2-1 | - | TRBV12-3/TRBV12-4 | TGTGCCAGCACCCAGGGGAGCTCCTACAATGAGCAGTTCTTC | CASTQGSSYNEQFF
- | TRBJ1-2 | - | TRBV6-5 | TGTGCCAGCAGTTACTCGGGAAATACGTACAGGGTTGGCTACACCTTC | CASSYSGNTYRVGYTF
- | TRBJ1-4 | - | TRBV7-9 | TGTGCCAGCAGCTTATGGGGTTCTGAAGAAAAACTGTTTTTT | CASSLWGSEEKLFF
few | TRBJ1-4 | - | TRBV30 | TGTGCCGGCGGGGCAGGCGGTCTGGGCGAAAAACTGTTTTTT | CAGGAGGLGEKLFF
few | TRBJ2-7 | TRBD1 | TRBV27 | TGTGCCAGCCGAGGGAGACAGGGCTCCTACGAGCAGTACTTC | CASRGRQGSYEQYF
few | TRBJ2-1 | TRBD1 | TRBV29-1 | TGCAGCGCTGGGGGGGGGACAGGGGCCTACAATGAGCAGTTCTTC | CSAGGGTGAYNEQFF
few | TRBJ2-7 | TRBD2 | TRBV10-3 | TGTGCCATCAGTTCGTCTAGCGGACGGTCCTACGAGCAGTACTTC | CAISSSSGRSYEQYF
few | TRBJ2-1 | TRBD1 | TRBV3-1 | TGTGCCAGCAACGGACAGGGGACGGGTGAGCAGTTCTTC | CASNGQGTGEQFF
once | TRBJ1-2 | TRBD1 | TRBV28 | TGTGCCAGCAGTCCAACAGGGGCGGGAGGTAACTATGGCTACACCTTC | CASSPTGAGGNYGYTF
- | TRBJ1-1 | - | TRBV5-1 | TGCGCCAGCAGCTTGAAACAGGGCACTGAAGCTTTCTTT | CASSLKQGTEAFF